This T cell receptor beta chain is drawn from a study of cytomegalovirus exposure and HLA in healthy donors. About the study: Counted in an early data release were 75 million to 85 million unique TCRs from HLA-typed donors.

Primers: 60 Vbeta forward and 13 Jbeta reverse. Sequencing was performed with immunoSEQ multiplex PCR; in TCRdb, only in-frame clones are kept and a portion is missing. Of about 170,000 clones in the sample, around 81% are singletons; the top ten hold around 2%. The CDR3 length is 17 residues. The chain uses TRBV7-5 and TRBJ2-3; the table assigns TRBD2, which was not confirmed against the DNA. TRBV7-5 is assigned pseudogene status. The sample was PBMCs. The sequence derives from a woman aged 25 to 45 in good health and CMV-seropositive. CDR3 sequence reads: CVRSLEQREGRTDTQYF. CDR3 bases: TGTGTCAGAAGCTTAGAGCAGCGGGAGGGCCGTACAGATACGCAGTATTTT.